This TCR beta chain was sequenced for a study of high-grade serous ovarian cancer treatment subgroups. Study information: Each sample yielded on average about 7,000 unique TCR beta rearrangements from around 15,000 reads. General study results and limits: Spatial context was lost because tumors were sequenced in bulk.

CDR3 length: 17 residues. The J segment lost 4 bases and the V segment lost 5 bases, leaving 11 bases of the junction unmatched. Per germline, CDR1 MDHEN and CDR2 SYDVKM. Remarks on this clone: Its specificity is unknown.

Tumor samples were obtained before definitive surgery or chemotherapy. Assay: immunoSEQ multiplex PCR; the TCRdb copy retains only in-frame clones and omits some. The data show approximately 4,000 clones, roughly four fifths seen once. The sample consisted of tumor tissue. The TCR was taken from a human donor with high-grade serous ovarian cancer. The genes are TRBV28 and TRBJ2-7; 13 nucleotides match TRBD2. The DNA for the CDR3 is TGTGCCAGCAGTACGGACCGGACTAGCGGGAGTCGGTACGAGCAGTACTTC. Translated, it gives CASSTDRTSGSRYEQYF.